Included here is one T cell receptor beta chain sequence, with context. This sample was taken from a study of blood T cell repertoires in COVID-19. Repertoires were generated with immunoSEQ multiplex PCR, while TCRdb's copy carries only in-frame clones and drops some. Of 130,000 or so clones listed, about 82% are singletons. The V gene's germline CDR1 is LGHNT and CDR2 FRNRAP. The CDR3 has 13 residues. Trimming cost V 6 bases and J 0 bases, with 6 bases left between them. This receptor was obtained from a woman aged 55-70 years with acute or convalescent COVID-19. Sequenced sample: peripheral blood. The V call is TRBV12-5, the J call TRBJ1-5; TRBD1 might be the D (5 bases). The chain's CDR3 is CASGDSSNQPQHF. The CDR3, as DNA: TGTGCTAGTGGAGACAGTAGCAATCAGCCCCAGCATTTT. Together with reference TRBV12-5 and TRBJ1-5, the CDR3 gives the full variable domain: DARVTQTPRHKVTEMGQEVTMRCQPILGHNTVFWYRQTMMQGLELLAYFRNRAPLDDSGMPKDRFSAEMPDATLATLKIQPSEPRDSAVYFCASGDSSNQPQHFGDGTRLSIL.